A single TCR beta chain is shown here with its context. This CDR3 comprises 13 residues. V lost 3 bases, J lost 6 bases, and 11 bases lay in between. The germline gives CDR1 KGHSH, CDR2 LQKENI. This entry comes from a study of blood T cell repertoires in COVID-19. Here immunoSEQ multiplex PCR was the method, and the copy in TCRdb shows in-frame clones only, minus some. The sample contains 120,000 to 150,000 clones, almost 90% of which appear only once. The V gene is TRBV18, the J gene TRBJ1-1; D possibly corresponds to TRBD1 (6 bases). Sequencing was performed on peripheral blood. The TCR sequence derives from a woman aged 55-69 years with acute or convalescent COVID-19. The CDR3 protein is CASSPQQGPEAFF. CDR3 nucleotides: TGTGCCAGCTCACCTCAACAGGGTCCTGAAGCTTTCTTT.